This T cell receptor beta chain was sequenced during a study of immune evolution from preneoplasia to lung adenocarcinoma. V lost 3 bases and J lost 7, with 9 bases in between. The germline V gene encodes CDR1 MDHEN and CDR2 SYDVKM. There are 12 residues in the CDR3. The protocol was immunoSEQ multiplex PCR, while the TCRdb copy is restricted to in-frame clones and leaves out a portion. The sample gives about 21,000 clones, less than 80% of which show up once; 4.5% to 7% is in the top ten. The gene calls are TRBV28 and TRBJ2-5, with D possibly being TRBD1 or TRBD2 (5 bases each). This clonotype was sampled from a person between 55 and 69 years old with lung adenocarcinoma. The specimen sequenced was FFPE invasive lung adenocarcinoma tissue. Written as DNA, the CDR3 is TGTGCCAGCAGTTTCGGGGCGGGGACCCAGTACTTC. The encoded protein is CASSFGAGTQYF.